These 17 T cell receptor beta chains were all obtained from the same sample, sequenced in a study of blood T cell repertoires in COVID-19. Repertoires were generated with immunoSEQ multiplex PCR, while TCRdb's copy carries only in-frame clones and drops some. The data hold 140,000 to 150,000 clones, with around four fifths observed a single time. The sequencing input was peripheral blood. Receptors originate from a woman aged 40 to 50 with active or convalescent COVID-19.

V usage is TRBV7-8 and J usage is TRBJ2-7, with 12 bases aligning to TRBD1. Trimming at V came to 1 base and at J to 7 bases, leaving 5 bases not matched to a gene. The CDR3 sequence is 15 residues long. From germline, CDR1 is SGHVS and CDR2 FQNEAQ. The CDR3 sequence: CASSLVGQGAREQYF. The CDR3 DNA follows: TGTGCCAGCAGCTTAGTGGGACAGGGGGCGAGGGAGCAGTACTTC.

CDR3 in DNA: TGTGCCAGCAGATCGACTAGCGGGGGGATCATCAATGAGCAGTTCTTC. Its protein is CASRSTSGGIINEQFF. The rearrangement uses TRBV7-9 and TRBJ2-1; 13 bases are a match to TRBD2. The junction had 8 bases not matched to a gene; V was cut back by 6 bases and J by 6 bases. The CDR3 loop spans 16 amino acids. Germline loops: CDR1 SEHNR, CDR2 FQNEAQ (reference sequence).

This clone has just one count. The chain uses TRBV7-9 and TRBJ1-2, with a weak D call TRBD1 (6 bases). The CDR3 consists of 16 residues. Trimming stripped 3 bases from V and 0 bases from J, with 14 bases between. Germline assignment: CDR1 SEHNR and CDR2 FQNEAQ (reference sequence). As DNA, the CDR3 is TGTGCCAGCAGCTTGGGCAGGGGCGCAACTAACTATGGCTACACCTTC. Translated, it gives CASSLGRGATNYGYTF.

The chain employs TRBV25-1 and TRBJ2-5; 7 bases map to TRBD1. The CDR3 has 15 residues. V lost 3 bases, J lost 6 bases, and 10 bases stayed unmatched. Germline V gene data show CDR1 as MGHDK and CDR2 as SYGVNS. CDR3 sequence reads: CASSEGDRDLKTQYF. CDR3 DNA sequence: TGTGCCAGCAGTGAGGGGGACAGAGATTTAAAGACCCAGTACTTC.

The chain recombines TRBV25-1 with TRBJ1-2, with 9 bases that match TRBD1. Trimming cost V 6 bases and J 4 bases; bases outside gene matches: 9. Germline CDR1 reads MGHDK; CDR2 reads SYGVNS. The CDR3 runs 15 residues. The CDR3 loop is CASSPGTGSIYGYTF. CDR3 bases: TGTGCCAGCAGCCCCGGGACAGGGTCGATCTATGGCTACACCTTC.

This chain uses TRBV20-1 with TRBJ2-1; 12 nucleotides match TRBD1. V was pared by 3 bases and J by 9 bases, with 6 bases of the junction left unmatched. The CDR3 has 14 amino acids. From germline, CDR1 is DFQATT and CDR2 SNEGSKA (reference sequence). The CDR3 bases are TGCAGTGCTAGTAGGGACAGGGGGCTTTTTGAGCAGTTCTTC. It codes for CSASRDRGLFEQFF.

The chain links TRBV12-3 or TRBV12-4 to TRBJ1-6; 7 nucleotides agree with TRBD1. The CDR3 length is 13 residues. V lost 6 bases, J lost 10 bases, and 6 bases stayed unmatched. The DNA of the CDR3 is TGTGCCAGCAGGCCCCAGGGGGTCTCACCCCTCCACTTT. Amino acid sequence: CASRPQGVSPLHF.

The chain combines TRBV4-3 with TRBJ1-1, with 11 bases lining up with TRBD1. In germline, CDR1 is LGHNA, CDR2 YSLEER. J was trimmed by 4 bases and V by 5 bases; bases with no gene match: 6. This CDR3 comprises 15 residues. The CDR3 region is CASSSGTGGTTEAFF. DNA for the CDR3: TGCGCCAGCAGCTCAGGGACAGGGGGGACCACTGAAGCTTTCTTT.

This rearrangement joins TRBV28 to TRBJ2-7, with 8 bases matching TRBD1. Germline V gives CDR1 MDHEN, CDR2 SYDVKM. V lost 5 bases to trimming and J lost 2 bases; unmatched junction nucleotides: 14. CDR3 length equals 17 residues. The CDR3 loop is CASSRGAGTGDTYEQYF. Here the CDR3 DNA reads TGTGCCAGCAGTCGGGGCGCCGGGACAGGAGACACCTACGAGCAGTACTTC.

The rearrangement links TRBV5-6 to TRBJ1-1; TRBD1 is a possible D gene (5 bases). V lost 4 bases, J lost 0 bases, and 16 bases lay in between. This CDR3 contains 16 residues. Germline CDR1 and CDR2: SGHDT and YYEEEE. CDR3 DNA: TGTGCCAGCAGCCTGGCGGGGGGGATAATGAACACTGAAGCTTTCTTT. Protein sequence: CASSLAGGIMNTEAFF.

The rearrangement links TRBV4-3 to TRBJ1-2; D not resolved. In germline, CDR1 is LGHNA, CDR2 YSLEER. The CDR3 runs 12 residues. V shed 4 bases and J shed 2 bases, with 5 bases lying between them. The CDR3 sequence is CASSLGNYGYTF. The CDR3 nucleotides read TGCGCCAGCAGCCTCGGGAACTATGGCTACACCTTC.

The chain carries TRBV27 and TRBJ2-2; perhaps TRBD2 as D (5 bases). Germline values: CDR1 MNHEY, CDR2 SMNVEV (reference sequence). The CDR3 covers 15 residues. V shed 6 bases and J shed 4 bases, with 15 bases lying between them. The CDR3 sequence: CASRPGIIGTGELFF. Here the CDR3 DNA reads TGTGCCAGCAGGCCGGGGATTATAGGCACCGGGGAGCTGTTTTTT.

The chain couples TRBV6-5 to TRBJ1-2; no firm D call. CDR3 length equals 12 residues. Germline V gene data show CDR1 as MNHEY and CDR2 as SVGAGI. V lost 6 bases to trimming and J lost 4 bases, with 9 bases between them. The CDR3, as DNA: TGTGCCAGCAGGTTAGGGAGCTATGGCTACACCTTC. Amino acid sequence: CASRLGSYGYTF.

V gene TRBV7-9 combines with J gene TRBJ1-4, with a tentative D call TRBD1 (6 bases). Germline CDR1 is SEHNR and CDR2 is FQNEAQ (reference sequence). The CDR3 loop spans 13 amino acids. V was trimmed by 5 bases and J by 8 bases, leaving 12 bases between them. As DNA, the CDR3 is TGTGCCAGCAGCCCTCAGGGGTTGGAAAAACTGTTTTTT. Its translation is CASSPQGLEKLFF.

The rearrangement joins TRBV7-2 to TRBJ1-5; D is possibly TRBD1 (5 bases). V shed 2 bases and J shed 7 bases, with 15 bases lying between them. Germline CDR1 and CDR2: SGHTA and FQGNSA. There are 15 residues in the CDR3. CDR3 in DNA: TGTGCCAGCAGCTTAAACACAGGTGGAATCCAGCCCCAGCATTTT. Amino acid sequence: CASSLNTGGIQPQHF.

In DNA, the CDR3 is TGTGCCAGCAGCCCGATCTGGAGCTCTGGAAACACCATATATTTT. Translating it yields CASSPIWSSGNTIYF. This chain connects TRBV28 to TRBJ1-3, with D unresolved. Germline V CDR1 and CDR2: MDHEN, SYDVKM. The CDR3 has 15 residues. Trimming pared 6 bases from V and 0 bases from J, leaving 12 bases between.

This clone was detected a few times. The CDR3 region is CASNAGRTRGWETQYF. CDR3 in DNA: TGTGCCAGCAATGCCGGTAGGACAAGGGGCTGGGAGACCCAGTACTTC. The chain uses TRBV5-4 and TRBJ2-5; D is perhaps TRBD1 (5 bases). Germline V gives CDR1 SGHNT, CDR2 YYREEE (reference sequence). The CDR3 is 16 residues long. Trimming stripped 6 bases from V and 5 bases from J, with 23 bases between.